The 6 T cell receptor beta chains below all came from one sample that was sequenced in a study of cytomegalovirus exposure and HLA in healthy donors. Researchers ran the PCR with 60 Vbeta and 13 Jbeta primers. Generated by immunoSEQ multiplex PCR, the TCRdb table keeps only in-frame clones and is missing some. Among 130,000 or so clones listed, 50% to 80% were seen once. Input material: PBMCs. The receptors shown here come from a woman aged 40-49 years in good health and CMV-seropositive.

This chain uses TRBV27 with TRBJ1-6; D uncertain. CDR1 MNHEY and CDR2 SMNVEV come from the germline V gene (reference sequence). Trimming stripped 4 bases from V and 3 bases from J, with 10 bases between. The CDR3 length is 15 residues. This CDR3 is CASSSGLSYNSPLHF. CDR3 DNA: TGTGCCAGCAGTTCTGGACTTAGCTATAATTCACCCCTCCACTTT.

This clone was seen only a few times. The V call is TRBV30, the J call TRBJ2-7; 10 nucleotides align to TRBD1. J was trimmed by 8 bases and V by 3 bases; bases with no gene match: 16. Germline lookup yields CDR1 GTSNPN and CDR2 SVGIG (reference sequence). This CDR3 contains 16 residues. Here the CDR3 DNA reads TGTGCCTGGAGACGCCCAGACGGGACAGGGGCTATTCAGCAGTACTTC. Translation: CAWRRPDGTGAIQQYF.

The chain recombines TRBV7-9 with TRBJ2-5; 8 positions match TRBD1. The CDR3 length is 13 residues. The junction had 3 bases not matched to a gene; V was cut back by 4 bases and J by 5 bases. The V gene's germline CDR1 is SEHNR and CDR2 FQNEAQ (reference sequence). CDR3 region: CASSSGQGETQYF. The CDR3 DNA reads TGTGCCAGCAGCTCCGGACAGGGTGAGACCCAGTACTTC.

This chain joins TRBV19 and TRBJ1-5, with 7 positions matching TRBD1. V lost 5 bases and J lost 0; bases outside the gene matches: 7. This CDR3 is 16 amino acids long. The V gene's germline CDR1 is LNHDA and CDR2 SQIVND (reference sequence). This chain's CDR3 is CASSSLGQYSNQPQHF. The CDR3 DNA reads TGTGCCAGTAGTTCCCTGGGACAGTATAGCAATCAGCCCCAGCATTTT.

The chain has TRBV15 and TRBJ1-2; D perhaps matches TRBD1 (6 bases). In germline, CDR1 is LNHNV, CDR2 YYDKDF (reference sequence). Trimming stripped 5 bases from V and 3 bases from J, with 16 bases between. CDR3 size: 15 residues. The DNA of the CDR3 is TGTGCCACCAGCCTCCCCTCCCAGGGGCACTATGGCTACACCTTC. Encoded protein: CATSLPSQGHYGYTF.

A few counts support this clone. V gene TRBV6-1 combines with J gene TRBJ2-1; 7 bases match TRBD2. V was pared by 1 base and J by 5 bases, with 11 bases of the junction left unmatched. The germline V gene encodes CDR1 MNHNS and CDR2 SASEGT. This CDR3 region has 17 residues. The CDR3 DNA follows: TGTGCCAGCAGTGAAGAAGGTAGAGGCGGGAGCAACAATGAGCAGTTCTTC. The encoded protein is CASSEEGRGGSNNEQFF.